Each of the 22 T cell receptor beta chains below was sequenced from the same sample in a study of post-analysis software for immune sequencing data. Study-wide points: Patients showed TRBV5-6, TRBV5-1 and TRBV20-1 among roughly 5 TRBV segments more frequent than in controls.

The authors incorporated unique molecular identifiers into the TCR beta cDNA libraries. MiXCR was run by TCRdb on the PCR reads, yielding one entry per CDR3 protein. The table records about 760,000 distinct CDR3 sequences, roughly 27% of them present only once. For these TCRs, the target antigens are not known. The sample consisted of blood. The receptors here all came from a girl aged 10 to 17 with multiple sclerosis.

Concerning this clonotype itself: A much larger clonotype is one base distant, so this may be a read error. The genes are TRBV4-3 and TRBJ2-5; possible D gene TRBD1, 5 bases. V was pared by 0 bases and J by 5 bases, with 19 bases between. Germline V gene lookup returns CDR1 LGHNA and CDR2 YSLEER. This CDR3 has 17 residues. The chain's CDR3 is CASSQDRRAGMLETQYF. DNA for the CDR3: TGCGCCAGCAGCCAAGATCGCAGGGCCGGCATGCTGGAGACCCAGTACTTC.

The chain employs TRBV6-2 or TRBV6-3 and TRBJ2-7; D possibly corresponds to TRBD1 (6 bases). The CDR3 runs to 15 residues. CDR1 MNHEY and CDR2 SVGEGT come from the germline V gene. Deletions cut 6 bases from V and 3 bases from J, with 18 bases between. CDR3 DNA: TGTGCCAGCAGAAATCGAGGGGGACCGTACTACGAGCAGTACTTC. This gives the protein CASRNRGGPYYEQYF.

The V call is TRBV20-1, the J call TRBJ2-5, with D uncertain. V shed 2 bases and J shed 1 base, with 17 bases lying between them. The length of the CDR3 is 16 residues. Germline CDR1 reads DFQATT; CDR2 reads SNEGSKA (reference sequence). CDR3: CSARKRPAGVQETQYF. CDR3 nucleotide sequence: TGCAGTGCTAGAAAGAGGCCGGCTGGGGTCCAAGAGACCCAGTACTTC.

CDR3 sequence reads: CSASPGTFTDTQYF. The CDR3 DNA is TGCAGTGCCTCCCCGGGGACTTTCACAGATACGCAGTATTTT. The chain has TRBV20-1 and TRBJ2-3; D may be TRBD2 (6 bases). Trimming left V 6 bases short and J 2 bases short, with 15 bases between. Germline V gene lookup returns CDR1 DFQATT and CDR2 SNEGSKA (reference sequence). The CDR3 consists of 14 residues.

This clonotype was counted a few times. The V call is TRBV5-1, the J call TRBJ2-4, with 7 nucleotides matching TRBD2. The CDR3 is made up of 14 amino acids. Germline trimming cut 2 bases from V and 6 bases from J; bases unmatched to any gene: 5. Germline V gene data show CDR1 as SGHRS and CDR2 as YFSETQ. The CDR3 reads CASSFSGRRNIQYF. DNA for the CDR3: TGCGCCAGCAGCTTCTCCGGGAGGCGAAACATTCAGTACTTC.

This clonotype was observed a few times. V gene TRBV10-3 combines with J gene TRBJ2-2, with a tentative D call TRBD1 (6 bases). V was cut by 3 bases and J by 0 bases, with 8 bases left in between. The CDR3 contains 15 residues. CDR1 is ENHRY and CDR2 is SYGVKD in the germline V gene. The CDR3: CAISDGTSNTGELFF. CDR3 bases: TGTGCCATCAGTGATGGGACATCGAACACCGGGGAGCTGTTTTTT.

The chain links TRBV20-1 to TRBJ1-2; D is possibly TRBD1 (5 bases). In germline, CDR1 is DFQATT, CDR2 SNEGSKA (reference sequence). This CDR3 is 14 amino acids long. The V and J ends lost 6 bases and 7 bases respectively, with 21 bases between them. The chain's CDR3 is CSAGAPRGTIGYTF. CDR3 bases: TGCAGTGCCGGAGCCCCGAGGGGTACTATTGGCTACACCTTC.

This clonotype has more than one count but fewer than ten. The chain carries TRBV7-9 and TRBJ2-5; 8 positions agree with TRBD2. The J call may be in error: the DNA end matches TRBJ2-7 better. Per the germline V gene, CDR1 is SEHNR and CDR2 is FQNEAQ (reference sequence). The CDR3 sequence is 15 residues long. The CDR3 reads CASSSHSGKSYEQYF. CDR3 sequence (DNA): TGTGCCAGCAGCTCCCATAGCGGGAAATCCTACGAGCAGTACTTC.

This clonotype turned up a few times. The chain couples TRBV20-1 to TRBJ1-6; no definite D call. CDR1 DFQATT and CDR2 SNEGSKA come from the germline V gene (reference sequence). This CDR3 spans 17 amino acids. The V end lost 4 bases, the J end lost 1 base, and 17 bases lay between the germline ends. CDR3 protein: CSAIVEDRGSYNSPLHF. The CDR3, as DNA: TGCAGTGCTATCGTTGAAGATCGGGGATCCTATAATTCACCCCTCCACTTT.

The chain recombines TRBV20-1 with TRBJ1-5; D gene unclear. The CDR3 contains 13 residues. V shed 1 base and J shed 7 bases, with 11 bases lying between them. CDR1 and CDR2 (germline): DFQATT, SNEGSKA (reference sequence). The CDR3 spells CSARVVGVQPQHF. The CDR3 bases are TGCAGTGCTAGAGTAGTTGGGGTACAGCCCCAGCATTTT.

The chain combines TRBV2 with TRBJ2-3; 9 bases are a match to TRBD2. V lost 4 bases, J lost 0 bases, and 8 bases stayed unmatched. The CDR3 consists of 17 residues. Germline CDR1 SNHLY, CDR2 FYNNEI. CDR3 amino acids: CASSVGRGGPSTDTQYF. The CDR3 DNA reads as TGTGCCAGCAGTGTAGGGCGGGGGGGTCCTAGCACAGATACGCAGTATTTT.

This clonotype came up a few times. The rearrangement links TRBV5-1 to TRBJ1-2; possible D gene TRBD1, 5 bases. The V gene lost 1 base and the J gene lost 7 bases, with 17 bases spanning the gap. CDR1 is SGHRS and CDR2 is YFSETQ in the germline V gene. CDR3 length: 15 amino acids. CDR3 bases: TGCGCCAGCAGCTTGATTTCACAGGTCCGTGCTGGCTACACCTTC. Its protein product is CASSLISQVRAGYTF.

This clonotype was observed a handful of times. V gene TRBV7-2 combines with J gene TRBJ1-2; possibly TRBD1 for D (6 bases). Germline CDR1 SGHTA, CDR2 FQGNSA. The CDR3 has 15 amino acids. Trimming cost V 1 base and J 5 bases, with 14 bases left between them. The CDR3 DNA reads as TGTGCCAGCAGCTTAGTACAGGGAGAATGGTATGGCTACACCTTC. Protein: CASSLVQGEWYGYTF.

This clonotype occurred a few times. V usage is TRBV28 and J usage is TRBJ2-4, with a tentative D call TRBD1 (6 bases). Matching the DNA end better, TRBJ2-7 makes the J call doubtful. This CDR3 region has 12 residues. Germline loops: CDR1 MDHEN, CDR2 SYDVKM. CDR3 residues: CASLLQGHEQYF. DNA of the CDR3: TGTGCCAGCCTACTACAGGGCCACGAGCAGTACTTC.

In this sample, this clonotype turned up a few times. V and J are TRBV6-2 or TRBV6-3 and TRBJ2-7; 7 bases map to TRBD1. CDR3 length: 14 amino acids. Germline CDR1 and CDR2: MNHEY and SVGEGT. The ends lost 2 bases at V and 3 bases at J; junction bases unmatched: 4. In DNA, the CDR3 is TGTGCCAGCAGTTACGGGACAGAAGTCTACGAGCAGTACTTC. Translation gives CASSYGTEVYEQYF.

This clonotype was recorded a few times. V gene TRBV4-1 combines with J gene TRBJ2-4; D call uncertain. The V gene lost 1 base and the J gene lost 7 bases, with 11 bases spanning the gap. Germline CDR1 MGHRA, CDR2 YSYEKL. The CDR3 has 14 amino acids. The CDR3 loop is CASSQVGELNIQYF. The CDR3 DNA follows: TGCGCCAGCAGCCAAGTCGGAGAGCTGAACATTCAGTACTTC.

Only a few counts were recorded for this clonotype. This chain uses TRBV28 with TRBJ2-7, with 9 bases matching TRBD2. The CDR3 covers 14 residues. After removal of 6 bases from V and 4 bases from J, the junction contained 7 bases not matched to a gene. Germline CDR1 and CDR2: MDHEN and SYDVKM. CDR3 sequence: CASRNSGSLYEQYF. In DNA, the CDR3 is TGTGCCAGCAGGAATAGCGGGAGTTTATACGAGCAGTACTTC.

This chain uses TRBV20-1 with TRBJ1-5; 9 nucleotides match TRBD1. This CDR3 is built from 12 residues. The germline V gene has CDR1 DFQATT and CDR2 SNEGSKA (reference sequence). V lost 6 bases and J lost 9; bases outside the gene matches: 6. CDR3 in amino acids: CSADRGTGPQHF. In DNA form, the CDR3 reads TGCAGTGCCGACAGGGGGACCGGGCCCCAGCATTTT.

This clonotype has only a few counts. The chain carries TRBV6-5 and TRBJ1-4; 8 positions match TRBD1. CDR1 and CDR2 from the germline V gene are MNHEY and SVGAGI. This CDR3 comprises 15 residues. The V and J ends lost 5 bases and 5 bases, in that order; junction bases with no gene match: 7. The CDR3 DNA sequence: TGTGCCAGCAGTCCCAGGACAGGGAGGAATGAAAAACTGTTTTTT. Protein: CASSPRTGRNEKLFF.

This clonotype was seen more than once but under ten times. The J gene is TRBJ1-2, the V gene TRBV18; no definite D call. V dropped 2 bases and J dropped 8 bases, with 36 bases sitting between them. The CDR3 covers 21 residues. Germline V gene lookup returns CDR1 KGHSH and CDR2 LQKENI. DNA of the CDR3: TGTGCCAGCTCACCAGCCGACGGTTCGAGACGACGGGAGGACGGACTATTCGGCTACACCTTC. Residues: CASSPADGSRRREDGLFGYTF.

This clonotype was observed a handful of times. This chain uses TRBV6-1 with TRBJ2-7, with D perhaps TRBD1 (5 bases). Germline V gene data show CDR1 as MNHNS and CDR2 as SASEGT. CDR3 length: 14 amino acids. V shed 3 bases and J shed 3 bases, with 12 bases lying between them. This chain's CDR3 is CASSEGRRVYEQYF. The CDR3 bases are TGTGCCAGCAGTGAGGGGCGCAGGGTCTACGAGCAGTACTTC.

The chain links TRBV2 to TRBJ2-7, with 7 bases fitting TRBD2. Germline V gives CDR1 SNHLY, CDR2 FYNNEI. The V segment lost 3 bases and the J segment 0 bases; nucleotides outside the gene matches: 5. The CDR3 is 15 amino acids. The CDR3: CASSDPGGVSYEQYF. CDR3 DNA: TGTGCCAGCAGTGACCCGGGAGGCGTCTCCTACGAGCAGTACTTC.